This T cell receptor (beta chain) was recorded in a study of blood T cell repertoires in COVID-19. Study in general: Acute and convalescent COVID-19 specimens originated in the United States, Italy and Spain.

Source study methods: Reference gene primers were amplified, and this amplification served to estimate nucleated cell counts. Libraries were prepared by immunoSEQ multiplex PCR; TCRdb keeps only in-frame clonotypes and omits some of them. V, J and clone size are those of that table, while D and trimming were read from the DNA. Of about 46,000 clones detected, 84% appear once; the ten largest clones hold approximately 8.3%. This CDR3 contains 15 residues. Deletions cut 0 bases from V and 1 base from J, with 10 bases between. CDR1 is SGHRS, CDR2 YFSETQ, per germline. The gene calls are TRBV5-1 and TRBJ1-1, with a tentative D call TRBD1 (5 bases). Sequencing was carried out using peripheral blood. The sequence derives from a man between 60 and 70 years old with acute or convalescent COVID-19. The CDR3 is CASSLAYGQNTEAFF. For the CDR3, the DNA is TGCGCCAGCAGCTTGGCCTACGGACAGAACACTGAAGCTTTCTTT.